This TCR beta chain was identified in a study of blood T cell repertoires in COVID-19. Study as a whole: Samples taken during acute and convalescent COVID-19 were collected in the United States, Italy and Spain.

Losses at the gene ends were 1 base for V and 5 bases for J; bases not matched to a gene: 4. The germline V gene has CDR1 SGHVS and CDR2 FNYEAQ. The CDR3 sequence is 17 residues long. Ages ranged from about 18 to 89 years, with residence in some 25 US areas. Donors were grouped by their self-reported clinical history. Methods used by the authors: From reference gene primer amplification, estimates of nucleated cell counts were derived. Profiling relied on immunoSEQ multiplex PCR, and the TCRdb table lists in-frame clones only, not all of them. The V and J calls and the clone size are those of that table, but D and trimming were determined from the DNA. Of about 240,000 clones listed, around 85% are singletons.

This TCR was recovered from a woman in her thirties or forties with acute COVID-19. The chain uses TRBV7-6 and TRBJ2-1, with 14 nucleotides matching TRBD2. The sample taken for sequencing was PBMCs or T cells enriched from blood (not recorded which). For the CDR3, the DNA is TGTGCCAGCAGCTTAGGGGGACTAGCGGGAGTTGACAATGAGCAGTTCTTC. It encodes CASSLGGLAGVDNEQFF.